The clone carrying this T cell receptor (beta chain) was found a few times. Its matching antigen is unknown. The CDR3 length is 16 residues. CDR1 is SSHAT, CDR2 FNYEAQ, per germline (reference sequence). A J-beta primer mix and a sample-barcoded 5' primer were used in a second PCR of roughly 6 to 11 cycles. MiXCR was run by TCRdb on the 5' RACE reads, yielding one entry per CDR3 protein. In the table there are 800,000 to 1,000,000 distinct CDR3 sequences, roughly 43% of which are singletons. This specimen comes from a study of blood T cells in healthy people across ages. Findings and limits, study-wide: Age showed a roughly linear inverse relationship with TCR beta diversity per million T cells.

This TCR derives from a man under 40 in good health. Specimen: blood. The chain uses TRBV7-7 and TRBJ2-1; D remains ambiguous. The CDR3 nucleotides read TGTGCTAGCTCTCTTGCCCCTTTTAGCTCCTACAATGAGCAGTTCTTC. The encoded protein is CASSLAPFSSYNEQFF.